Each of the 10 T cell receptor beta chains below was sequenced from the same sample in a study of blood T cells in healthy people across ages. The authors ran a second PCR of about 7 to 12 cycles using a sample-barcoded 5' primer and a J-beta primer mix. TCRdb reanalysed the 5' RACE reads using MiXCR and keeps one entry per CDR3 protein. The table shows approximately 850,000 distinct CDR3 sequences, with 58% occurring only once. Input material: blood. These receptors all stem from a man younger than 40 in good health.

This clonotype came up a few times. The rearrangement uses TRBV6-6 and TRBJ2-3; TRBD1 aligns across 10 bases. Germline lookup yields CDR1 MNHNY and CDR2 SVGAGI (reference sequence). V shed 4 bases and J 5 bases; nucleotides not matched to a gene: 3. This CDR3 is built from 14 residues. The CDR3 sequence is CASSLGQGLDTQYF. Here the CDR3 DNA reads TGTGCCAGCAGTTTGGGACAGGGGCTAGATACGCAGTATTTT.

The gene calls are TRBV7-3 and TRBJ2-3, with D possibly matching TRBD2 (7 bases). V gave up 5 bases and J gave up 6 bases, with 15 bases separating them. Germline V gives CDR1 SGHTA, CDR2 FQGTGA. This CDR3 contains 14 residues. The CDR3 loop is CASSTPGGRDTQYF. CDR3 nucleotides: TGTGCCAGCAGCACCCCCGGGGGGCGCGATACGCAGTATTTT. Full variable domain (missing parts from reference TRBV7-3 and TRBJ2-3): GAGVSQTPSNKVTEKGKYVELRCDPISGHTALYWYRQSLGQGPEFLIYFQGTGAADDSGLPNDRFFAVRPEGSVSTLKIQRTERGDSAVYLCASSTPGGRDTQYFGPGTRLTVL.

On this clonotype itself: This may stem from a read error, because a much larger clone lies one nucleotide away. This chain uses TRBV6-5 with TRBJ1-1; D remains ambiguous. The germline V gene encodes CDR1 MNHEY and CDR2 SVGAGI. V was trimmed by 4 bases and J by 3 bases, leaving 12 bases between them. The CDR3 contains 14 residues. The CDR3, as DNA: TGTGCCAGCAGTTTGTCTTTTATGGACACTGAAGCTTTCTTT. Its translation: CASSLSFMDTEAFF.

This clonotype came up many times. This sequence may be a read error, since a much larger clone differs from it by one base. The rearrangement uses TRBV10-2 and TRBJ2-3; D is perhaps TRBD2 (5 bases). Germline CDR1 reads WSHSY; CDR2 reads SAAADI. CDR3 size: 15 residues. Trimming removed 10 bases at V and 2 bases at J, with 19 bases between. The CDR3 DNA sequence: TGCGCCACATCCTTTGCGGGCGAGATCACAGATACGCAGTATTTT. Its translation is CATSFAGEITDTQYF.

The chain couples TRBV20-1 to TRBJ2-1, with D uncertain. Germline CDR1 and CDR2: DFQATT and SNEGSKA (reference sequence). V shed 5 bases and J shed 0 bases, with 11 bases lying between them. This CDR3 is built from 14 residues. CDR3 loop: CSALTPSSYNEQFF. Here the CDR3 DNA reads TGCAGTGCTCTGACCCCCAGCTCCTACAATGAGCAGTTCTTC.

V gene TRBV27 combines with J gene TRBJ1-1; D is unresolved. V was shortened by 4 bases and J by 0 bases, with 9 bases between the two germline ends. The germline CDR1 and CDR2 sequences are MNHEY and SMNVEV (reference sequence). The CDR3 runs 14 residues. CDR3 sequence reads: CASSSILMNTEAFF. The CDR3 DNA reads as TGTGCCAGCAGTTCAATCTTGATGAACACTGAAGCTTTCTTT.

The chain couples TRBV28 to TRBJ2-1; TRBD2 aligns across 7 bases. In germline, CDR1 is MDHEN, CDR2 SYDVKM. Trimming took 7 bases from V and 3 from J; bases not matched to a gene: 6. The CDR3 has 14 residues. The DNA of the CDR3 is TGTGCCAGCAAGATAGCGGGCGGCTACAATGAGCAGTTCTTC. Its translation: CASKIAGGYNEQFF.

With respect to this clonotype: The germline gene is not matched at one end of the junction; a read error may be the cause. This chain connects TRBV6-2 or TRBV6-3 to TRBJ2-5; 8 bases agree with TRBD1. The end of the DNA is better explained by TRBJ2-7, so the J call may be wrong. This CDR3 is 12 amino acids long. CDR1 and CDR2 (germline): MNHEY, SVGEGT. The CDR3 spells CTSGGQGNEQYF. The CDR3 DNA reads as TGTACCAGCGGTGGACAGGGCAACGAGCAGTACTTC.

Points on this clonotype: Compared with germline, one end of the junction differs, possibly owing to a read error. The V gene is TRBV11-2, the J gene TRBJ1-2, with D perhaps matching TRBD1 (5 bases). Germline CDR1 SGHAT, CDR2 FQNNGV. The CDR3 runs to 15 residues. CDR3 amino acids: CAGSKGTDDNYGYTF. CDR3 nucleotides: TGTGCCGGCAGCAAGGGGACGGATGACAACTATGGCTACACCTTC.

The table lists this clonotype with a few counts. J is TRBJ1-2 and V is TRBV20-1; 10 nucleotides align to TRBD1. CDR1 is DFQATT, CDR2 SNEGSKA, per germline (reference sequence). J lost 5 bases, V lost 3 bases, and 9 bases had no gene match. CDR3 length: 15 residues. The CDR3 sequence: CSARTGTGEKYGYTF. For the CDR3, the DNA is TGCAGTGCTAGGACCGGGACAGGGGAAAAATATGGCTACACCTTC.